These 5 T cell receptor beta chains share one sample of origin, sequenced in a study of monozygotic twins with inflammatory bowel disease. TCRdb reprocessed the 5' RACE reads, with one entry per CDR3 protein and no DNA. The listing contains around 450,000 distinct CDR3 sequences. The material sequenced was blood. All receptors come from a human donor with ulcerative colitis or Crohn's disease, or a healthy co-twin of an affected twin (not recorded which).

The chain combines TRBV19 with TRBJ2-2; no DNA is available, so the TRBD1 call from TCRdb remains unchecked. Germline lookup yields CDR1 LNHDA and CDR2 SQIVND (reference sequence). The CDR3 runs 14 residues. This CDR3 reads CASRQGKVTGELFF.

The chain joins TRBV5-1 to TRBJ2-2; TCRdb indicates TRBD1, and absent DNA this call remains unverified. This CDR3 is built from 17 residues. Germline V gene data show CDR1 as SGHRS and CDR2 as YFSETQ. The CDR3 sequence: CASSLVGPTGVDGELFF.

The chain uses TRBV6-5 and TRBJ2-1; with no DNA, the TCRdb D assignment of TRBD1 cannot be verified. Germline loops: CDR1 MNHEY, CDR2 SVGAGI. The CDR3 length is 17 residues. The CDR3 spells CASSYSSRGATYNEQFF.

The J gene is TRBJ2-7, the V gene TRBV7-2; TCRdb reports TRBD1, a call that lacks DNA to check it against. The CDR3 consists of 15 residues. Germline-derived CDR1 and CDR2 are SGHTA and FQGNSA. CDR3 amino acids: CASSPTGTGPYEQYF.

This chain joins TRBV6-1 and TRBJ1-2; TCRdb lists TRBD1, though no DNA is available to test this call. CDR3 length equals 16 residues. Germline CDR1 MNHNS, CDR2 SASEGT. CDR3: CASRQGRTGIDYGYTF.